This TCR beta chain was captured in a study of blood T cells in healthy people across ages. Caucasian individuals from Russia who were healthy and aged about 6 to 95 acted as donors. PCR was performed a second time for 7 to 11 cycles using a sample-barcoded 5' primer and a J-beta primer mix. The template-switch adaptor, which had 12 random nucleotides, put a tag on each cDNA molecule. A single record per CDR3 protein comes from TCRdb applying MiXCR to the 5' RACE reads. Among about 2 million distinct CDR3 sequences listed, 49% were seen once. Sequenced material: blood. The receptor was derived from a woman in her thirties or forties in good health.

The CDR3 nucleotides are TGTGCCAGCAGCTTAGAAGACAGGGGGCCCAAAAACATTCAGTACTTC. Protein sequence: CASSLEDRGPKNIQYF. The genes are TRBV7-2 and TRBJ2-4; 10 bases are a match to TRBD1. V was clipped by 1 base and J by 2 bases; unmatched bases: 2. The CDR3 has 16 amino acids. The germline gives CDR1 SGHTA, CDR2 FQGNSA. Supplemented by reference TRBV7-2 and TRBJ2-4, the full variable domain reads GAGVSQSPSNKVTEKGKDVELRCDPISGHTALYWYRQSLGQGLEFLIYFQGNSAPDKSGLPSDRFSAERTGGSVSTLTIQRTQQEDSAVYLCASSLEDRGPKNIQYFGAGTRLSVL.